The sequence of this T cell receptor beta chain was determined in a study of blood T cell repertoires in COVID-19. Clones were sequenced by immunoSEQ multiplex PCR, and TCRdb holds only the in-frame ones, with some missing. The profile covers fewer than 650,000 clones, with roughly 89% appearing a single time and roughly 8.3% taken by the ten largest. This TCR derives from a woman in her 50s with COVID-19, enrolled during active disease. Sequenced sample: peripheral blood.

The CDR3 DNA reads as TGCGCCAGCAGCTCAGGGCCCAGCACAGATACGCAGTATTTT. It specifies CASSSGPSTDTQYF. This chain links TRBV5-1 with TRBJ2-3; TRBD1 is a possible D gene (5 bases). Germline-derived CDR1 and CDR2 are SGHRS and YFSETQ. V lost 3 bases and J lost 0, with 8 bases in between. This CDR3 is 14 amino acids long.